A single T cell receptor beta chain is shown here with its context. Germline CDR1 reads LGHDT; CDR2 reads YNNKEL (reference sequence). The CDR3 has 12 amino acids. V was cut by 4 bases and J by 7 bases, with 8 bases left in between. The data were obtained in a study of blood T cell repertoires in COVID-19. Study in general: The study drew acute and convalescent COVID-19 samples from the United States, Italy and Spain. PBMCs, B-cell-depleted T cells, or T cells were the source of the cDNA or gDNA that made up the material.

Per the original data handling: The assay estimated nucleated cells by amplifying reference gene primers. Some clones are missing from TCRdb's copy, which holds only in-frame ones; the method was immunoSEQ multiplex PCR. V, J and clone size are taken as reported in that table, and D and trimming were inferred from the DNA itself. This table has some 140,000 clones, 60% to 85% appearing once. The TCR sequence derives from a man at least 80 years old with acute or convalescent COVID-19. The chain links TRBV3-1 (or the pseudogene TRBV3-2) to TRBJ2-1, with D unclear. The sequenced sample consisted of peripheral blood. The CDR3 DNA follows: TGTGCCAGCAGCCCCCCTAGTAATGAGCAGTTCTTC. It encodes CASSPPSNEQFF.